One sample yielded the 26 T cell receptor beta chains listed below, sequenced in a study of blood T cell repertoires in COVID-19. Only in-frame clones appear in the TCRdb table, and some are missing; sequencing was by immunoSEQ multiplex PCR. This sample has about 47,000 clones, with less than 90% found just once. Source material: peripheral blood. The receptors here all came from a man aged 55 to 70 with active COVID-19.

The V and J genes are TRBV5-1 and TRBJ1-5, with TRBD1 as a possible D gene (5 bases). Deletions cut 3 bases from V and 4 bases from J, with 14 bases between. The germline V gene encodes CDR1 SGHRS and CDR2 YFSETQ. CDR3 length: 15 amino acids. CDR3 DNA: TGCGCCAGCAGCTCCGATGGCAGGGCGAATCAGCCCCAGCATTTT. It yields the protein CASSSDGRANQPQHF.

The chain has TRBV7-8 and TRBJ2-2; 12 nucleotides agree with TRBD2. The germline gives CDR1 SGHVS, CDR2 FQNEAQ. The V segment lost 6 bases and the J segment 6 bases; nucleotides outside the gene matches: 14. This CDR3 region has 18 residues. The CDR3 sequence: CASRPSTSSGGAAGELFF. In DNA, the CDR3 is TGTGCCAGCAGACCGTCTACGTCTAGCGGGGGGGCGGCCGGGGAGCTGTTTTTT.

The chain is built from TRBV11-1 and TRBJ2-3; maybe TRBD1 (5 bases). This CDR3 is 15 amino acids long. The germline V gene has CDR1 SGHAT and CDR2 FQDESV (reference sequence). V lost 5 bases, J lost 6 bases, and 18 bases lay in between. CDR3 DNA: TGTGCCAGCAGCCCAACTTTAGGGGCACGGGATACGCAGTATTTT. This sequence encodes CASSPTLGARDTQYF.

This rearrangement joins TRBV3-1 (or the pseudogene TRBV3-2) to TRBJ2-7; 7 bases fit TRBD1. This CDR3 spans 16 amino acids. From germline, CDR1 is LGHDT and CDR2 YNNKEL (reference sequence). V was clipped by 8 bases and J by 6 bases; unmatched bases: 19. The CDR3 region has the DNA TGTGCCAGCTCCCCCAGAGGGGGCCGAGCCTCCCGCGAGCAGTACTTC. This translates into CASSPRGGRASREQYF.

The V call is TRBV11-2, the J call TRBJ1-3; tentative D call: TRBD1 (5 bases). Germline values: CDR1 SGHAT, CDR2 FQNNGV. This CDR3 has 15 amino acids. Trimming shortened V by 5 bases and J by 1 base, and 12 bases separated the two germline ends. The CDR3 sequence is CASSPVRTSGNTIYF. Written as DNA, the CDR3 is TGTGCCAGCAGCCCAGTCAGGACATCTGGAAACACCATATATTTT.

The rearrangement joins TRBV9 to TRBJ2-3, with 7 bases lining up with TRBD1. Trimming at V came to 2 bases and at J to 4 bases, leaving 10 bases not matched to a gene. This CDR3 region has 16 residues. Per germline, CDR1 SGDLS and CDR2 YYNGEE. CDR3 loop: CASSVGLIDRADTQYF. In nucleotides, the CDR3 is TGTGCCAGCAGCGTGGGTTTAATCGACAGGGCAGATACGCAGTATTTT.

CDR3 sequence (DNA): TGTGCCAGCACCTGGCAACTAGGAACTGAAGCTTTCTTT. It yields the protein CASTWQLGTEAFF. V is TRBV6-5 and J is TRBJ1-1, with unresolved D. The CDR3 sequence is 13 residues long. CDR1 MNHEY and CDR2 SVGAGI come from the germline V gene. Trimming left V 7 bases short and J 5 bases short, with 14 bases between.

The chain employs TRBV3-1 (or the pseudogene TRBV3-2) and TRBJ2-5; D unresolved. Germline V gives CDR1 LGHDT, CDR2 YNNKEL (reference sequence). V lost 0 bases and J lost 7, with 15 bases in between. The CDR3 spans 15 residues. The CDR3 DNA reads as TGTGCCAGCAGCCAAGATCAAAACCGGCCGGGGACCCAGTACTTC. Its protein is CASSQDQNRPGTQYF.

This rearrangement joins TRBV7-2 to TRBJ2-7; 13 bases match TRBD2. The V gene end was trimmed by 6 bases and the J gene end by 7 bases; junction bases not matched to a gene: 15. The CDR3 totals 17 residues. Germline assignment: CDR1 SGHTA and CDR2 FQGNSA. The CDR3 loop is CASSPMNGLAGEGEQYF. The CDR3 nucleotides read TGTGCCAGCAGTCCAATGAATGGACTAGCGGGAGAGGGGGAGCAGTACTTC.

This sequence joins TRBV19 and TRBJ2-3, with D possibly matching TRBD2 (7 bases). The ends were cut back, 9 bases at V and 0 bases at J, with 16 bases in the middle. Germline-derived CDR1 and CDR2 are LNHDA and SQIVND (reference sequence). The CDR3 has 15 residues. For the CDR3, the DNA is TGTGCCAGCTGGGAGGGGGGAGCTAGCACAGATACGCAGTATTTT. Its translation: CASWEGGASTDTQYF.

Only a few counts were recorded for this clone. The chain recombines TRBV7-9 with TRBJ1-5; 10 bases agree with TRBD1. Germline CDR1 and CDR2: SEHNR and FQNEAQ (reference sequence). The CDR3 has 16 amino acids. Germline trimming cut 4 bases from V and 4 bases from J; bases unmatched to any gene: 7. Here the CDR3 DNA reads TGTGCCAGCAGCTCGCGGACAGGGGGTGTTAATCAGCCCCAGCATTTT. As protein: CASSSRTGGVNQPQHF.

This chain joins TRBV13 and TRBJ2-1, with a weak D call TRBD2 (5 bases). The CDR3 extends over 14 amino acids. V was trimmed by 0 bases and J by 6 bases, leaving 9 bases between them. From germline, CDR1 is PRHDT and CDR2 FYEKMQ (reference sequence). CDR3 in amino acids: CASSLGGLVNEQFF. CDR3 in DNA: TGTGCCAGCAGCTTAGGTGGACTGGTCAATGAGCAGTTCTTC.

V usage is TRBV29-1 and J usage is TRBJ1-1, with D perhaps TRBD1 (6 bases). CDR3 length: 16 residues. Between the trimmed V and J ends, which lost 6 bases and 0 bases, there was a span of 20 bases. CDR1 and CDR2 (germline): SQVTM, ANQGSEA. CDR3 nucleotides: TGCAGCGTGTACCGGGACAAAAGAATACTGAACACTGAAGCTTTCTTT. Protein product: CSVYRDKRILNTEAFF.

This chain links TRBV14 with TRBJ2-2; D is perhaps TRBD2 (6 bases). This CDR3 is built from 14 residues. Trimming took 2 bases from V and 7 from J, leaving 11 bases between them. CDR1 is SGHDN, CDR2 FVKESK, per germline. This chain's CDR3 is CASSQWGRIGELFF. The CDR3 DNA follows: TGTGCCAGCAGCCAATGGGGGAGGATCGGGGAGCTGTTTTTT.

The chain uses TRBV10-3 and TRBJ1-2; D is ambiguous. V gave up 6 bases and J gave up 10 bases, with 12 bases separating them. Germline CDR1 reads ENHRY; CDR2 reads SYGVKD. The CDR3 totals 11 residues. For the CDR3, the DNA is TGTGCCATCAGGGAACAGATTTACTACACCTTC. It specifies CAIREQIYYTF.

This chain connects TRBV10-2 to TRBJ1-6; D is possibly TRBD1 (6 bases). V was pared by 10 bases and J by 7 bases, with 14 bases between. This CDR3 is built from 13 residues. Germline V gene sequence: CDR1 WSHSY, CDR2 SAAADI. CDR3 DNA sequence: TGCGCCACCTCAGGGGACGGGAATTCACCCCTCCACTTT. Protein sequence: CATSGDGNSPLHF.

V is TRBV5-1 and J is TRBJ2-2; TRBD2 is a possible D gene (5 bases). With 3 bases removed from V and 0 bases from J, the gap between germline ends came to 6 bases. CDR1 and CDR2 from the germline V gene are SGHRS and YFSETQ. CDR3 length: 14 residues. The CDR3 DNA reads as TGCGCCAGCAGCTACGGGGCGAACACCGGGGAGCTGTTTTTT. This codes for CASSYGANTGELFF.

The chain carries TRBV27 and TRBJ2-1; 12 nucleotides line up with TRBD2. The germline V gene has CDR1 MNHEY and CDR2 SMNVEV (reference sequence). With 5 bases clipped from V and 4 bases from J, the junction kept 18 bases outside the gene matches. This CDR3 comprises 20 residues. CDR3 in DNA: TGTGCCAGCAGTCCCCCCGGGACTAGCGGGTCCCCAATGGGGTACAATGAGCAGTTCTTC. Translating it yields CASSPPGTSGSPMGYNEQFF.

The chain joins TRBV29-1 to TRBJ2-7; D may be TRBD2 (6 bases). CDR1 and CDR2 (germline): SQVTM, ANQGSEA. The CDR3 length is 12 residues. With 5 bases removed from V and 6 bases from J, the gap between germline ends came to 14 bases. This chain's CDR3 is CSVRKSGVEQYF. For the CDR3, the DNA is TGCAGCGTTCGGAAGTCGGGGGTCGAGCAGTACTTC.

In this sample, this clone turned up once. The chain joins TRBV5-6 to TRBJ1-3; D may be TRBD1 (6 bases). Germline CDR1 and CDR2: SGHDT and YYEEEE. The V gene lost 3 bases and the J gene lost 0 bases, with 13 bases spanning the gap. This CDR3 is 16 amino acids long. This CDR3 reads CASSWDIIFSGNTIYF. The CDR3, as DNA: TGTGCCAGCAGCTGGGACATCATCTTCTCTGGAAACACCATATATTTT.

The table lists this clone with a count of one. This chain links TRBV19 with TRBJ1-1; D might be TRBD1 (6 bases). V was shortened by 7 bases and J by 0 bases, with 12 bases between the two germline ends. Germline V gene lookup returns CDR1 LNHDA and CDR2 SQIVND (reference sequence). The CDR3 totals 14 residues. The CDR3 loop is CASTGQLMNTEAFF. DNA of the CDR3: TGTGCCAGTACCGGACAGTTGATGAACACTGAAGCTTTCTTT. Full variable domain (rest looked up from reference TRBV19 and TRBJ1-1): DGGITQSPKYLFRKEGQNVTLSCEQNLNHDAMYWYRQDPGQGLRLIYYSQIVNDFQKGDIAEGYSVSREKKESFPLTVTSAQKNPTAFYLCASTGQLMNTEAFFGQGTRLTVV.

V is TRBV24-1 and J is TRBJ2-7, with TRBD1 identical over 10 bases. This CDR3 region has 15 residues. Germline-derived CDR1 and CDR2 are KGHDR and SFDVKD. The V and J ends lost 4 bases and 3 bases, in that order; junction bases with no gene match: 5. DNA of the CDR3: TGTGCCACCAGTGACCCCGGACAGGGGGGCTACGAGCAGTACTTC. Residues: CATSDPGQGGYEQYF.

The chain links TRBV7-8 to TRBJ2-2; the match to TRBD2 covers 11 bases. V shed 0 bases and J 3 bases; nucleotides not matched to a gene: 3. Germline V CDR1 and CDR2: SGHVS, FQNEAQ. The CDR3 is 17 amino acids. The CDR3 DNA is TGTGCCAGCAGCTTAGCCCCACTAGCGGGAGACACCGGGGAGCTGTTTTTT. Protein product: CASSLAPLAGDTGELFF.

A single count supports this clone. The chain is built from TRBV24-1 and TRBJ2-2, with 12 bases matching TRBD1. This CDR3 region has 17 residues. Germline trimming cut 6 bases from V and 7 bases from J; bases unmatched to any gene: 11. The germline V gene has CDR1 KGHDR and CDR2 SFDVKD. Here the CDR3 reads CATSRGTGGAVNGELFF. The CDR3 coding sequence is TGTGCCACCAGTCGGGGGACAGGGGGCGCGGTGAACGGGGAGCTGTTTTTT.

CDR3: CASSPGQGNNQPQHF. The CDR3, as DNA: TGTGCCAGCTCACCGGGACAGGGAAACAATCAGCCCCAGCATTTT. The chain combines TRBV18 with TRBJ1-5; 9 bases are a match to TRBD1. CDR1 KGHSH and CDR2 LQKENI come from the germline V gene. The CDR3 covers 15 residues. V dropped 3 bases and J dropped 3; count of bases not matched to a gene: 3.

This clone was observed once. This chain joins TRBV16 and TRBJ2-1, with 9 bases lining up with TRBD2. Per germline, CDR1 KGHSY and CDR2 FQNENV. The CDR3 totals 15 residues. V gave up 4 bases and J gave up 3 bases; unmatched junction bases: 4. The CDR3 region is CASSRGTSSYNEQFF. The CDR3 DNA is TGTGCCAGCAGCCGTGGGACTAGCAGCTACAATGAGCAGTTCTTC. The full variable domain, completed using reference TRBV16 and TRBJ2-1, is GEEVAQTPKHLVRGEGQKAKLYCAPIKGHSYVFWYQQVLKNEFKFLISFQNENVFDETGMPKERFSAKCLPNSPCSLEIQATKLEDSAVYFCASSRGTSSYNEQFFGPGTRLTVL.